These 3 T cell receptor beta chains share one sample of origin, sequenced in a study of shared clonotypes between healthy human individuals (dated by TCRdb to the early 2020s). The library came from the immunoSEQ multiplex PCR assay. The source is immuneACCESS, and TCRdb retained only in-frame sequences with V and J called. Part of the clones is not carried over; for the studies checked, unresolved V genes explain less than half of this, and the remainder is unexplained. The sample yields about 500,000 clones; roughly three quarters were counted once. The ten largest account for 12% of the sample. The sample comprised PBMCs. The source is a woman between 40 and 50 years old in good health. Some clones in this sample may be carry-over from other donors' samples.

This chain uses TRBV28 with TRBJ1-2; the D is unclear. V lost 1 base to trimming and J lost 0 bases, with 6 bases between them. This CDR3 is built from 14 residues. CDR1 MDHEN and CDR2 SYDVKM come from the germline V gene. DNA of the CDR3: TGTGCCAGCAGTTTATTGGCAGCTAACTATGGCTACACCTTC. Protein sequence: CASSLLAANYGYTF.

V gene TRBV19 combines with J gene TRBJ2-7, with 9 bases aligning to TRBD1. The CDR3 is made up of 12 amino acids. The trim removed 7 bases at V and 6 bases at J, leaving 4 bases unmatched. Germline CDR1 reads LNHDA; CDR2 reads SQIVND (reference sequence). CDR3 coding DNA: TGTGCCAGTACGGGACAGGGACGCGAGCAGTACTTC. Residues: CASTGQGREQYF.

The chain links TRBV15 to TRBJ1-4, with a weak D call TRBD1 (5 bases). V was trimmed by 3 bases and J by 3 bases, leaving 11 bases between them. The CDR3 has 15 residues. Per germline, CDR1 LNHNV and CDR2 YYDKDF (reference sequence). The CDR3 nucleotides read TGTGCCACCAGCAGGACAGCCTCTCCTAATGAAAAACTGTTTTTT. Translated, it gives CATSRTASPNEKLFF.